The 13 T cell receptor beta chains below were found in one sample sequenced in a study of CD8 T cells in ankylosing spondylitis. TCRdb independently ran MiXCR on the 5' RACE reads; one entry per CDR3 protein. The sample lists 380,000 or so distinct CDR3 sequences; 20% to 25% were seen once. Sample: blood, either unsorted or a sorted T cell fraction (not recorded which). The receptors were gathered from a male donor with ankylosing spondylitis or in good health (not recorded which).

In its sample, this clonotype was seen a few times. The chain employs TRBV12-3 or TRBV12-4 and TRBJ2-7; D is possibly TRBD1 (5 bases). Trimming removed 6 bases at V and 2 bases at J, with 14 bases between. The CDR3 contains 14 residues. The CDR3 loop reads CASSRAGPTYEQYF. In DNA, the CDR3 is TGTGCCAGCAGCCGCGCAGGGCCAACCTACGAGCAGTACTTC.

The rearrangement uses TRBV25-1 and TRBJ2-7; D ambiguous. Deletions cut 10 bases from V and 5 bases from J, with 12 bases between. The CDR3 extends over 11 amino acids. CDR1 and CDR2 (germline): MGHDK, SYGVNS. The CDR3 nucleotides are TGTGCCACCATGCAGTGGGACGAGCAGTACTTC. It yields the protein CATMQWDEQYF.

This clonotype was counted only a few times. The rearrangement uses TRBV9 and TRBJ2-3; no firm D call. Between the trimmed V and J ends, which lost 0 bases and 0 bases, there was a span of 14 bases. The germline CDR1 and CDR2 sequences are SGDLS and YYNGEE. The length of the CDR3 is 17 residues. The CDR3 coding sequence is TGTGCCAGCAGCGTAGGAGGTCGACATCCAAGCACAGATACGCAGTATTTT. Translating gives CASSVGGRHPSTDTQYF. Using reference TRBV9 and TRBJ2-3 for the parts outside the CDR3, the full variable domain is DSGVTQTPKHLITATGQRVTLRCSPRSGDLSVYWYQQSLDQGLQFLIQYYNGEERAKGNILERFSAQQFPDLHSELNLSSLELGDSALYFCASSVGGRHPSTDTQYFGPGTRLTVL.

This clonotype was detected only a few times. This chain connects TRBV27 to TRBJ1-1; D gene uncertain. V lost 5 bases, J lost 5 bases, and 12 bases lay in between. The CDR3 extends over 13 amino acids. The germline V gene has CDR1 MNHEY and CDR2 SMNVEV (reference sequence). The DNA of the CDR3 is TGTGCCAGCAGTCCCCAGGCAGGTACTGAAGCTTTCTTT. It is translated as CASSPQAGTEAFF.

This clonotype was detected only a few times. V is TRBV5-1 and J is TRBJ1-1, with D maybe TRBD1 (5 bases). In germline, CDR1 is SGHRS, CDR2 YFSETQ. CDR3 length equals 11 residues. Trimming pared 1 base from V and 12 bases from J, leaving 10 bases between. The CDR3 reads CASSLSGYTFF. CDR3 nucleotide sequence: TGCGCCAGCAGCTTGTCAGGGTACACTTTCTTT.

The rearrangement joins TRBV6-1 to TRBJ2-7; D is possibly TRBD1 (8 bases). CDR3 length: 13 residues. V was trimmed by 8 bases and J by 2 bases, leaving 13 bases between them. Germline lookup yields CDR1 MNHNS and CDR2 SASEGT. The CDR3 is CASGGGQAYEQYF. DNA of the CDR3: TGTGCCAGCGGGGGGGGACAGGCCTACGAGCAGTACTTC.

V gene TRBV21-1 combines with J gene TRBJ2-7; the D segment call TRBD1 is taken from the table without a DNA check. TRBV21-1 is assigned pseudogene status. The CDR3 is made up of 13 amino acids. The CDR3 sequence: CVHKGGGAYEQYF. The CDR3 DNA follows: TGTGTCCACAAGGGTGGGGGGGCCTACGAGCAGTACTTC.

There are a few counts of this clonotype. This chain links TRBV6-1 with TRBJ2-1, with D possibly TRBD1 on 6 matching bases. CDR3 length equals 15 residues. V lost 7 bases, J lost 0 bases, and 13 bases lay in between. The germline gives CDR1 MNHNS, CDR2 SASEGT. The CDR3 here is CASKGPRGSYNEQFF. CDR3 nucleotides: TGTGCCAGCAAGGGGCCCAGGGGCTCCTACAATGAGCAGTTCTTC.

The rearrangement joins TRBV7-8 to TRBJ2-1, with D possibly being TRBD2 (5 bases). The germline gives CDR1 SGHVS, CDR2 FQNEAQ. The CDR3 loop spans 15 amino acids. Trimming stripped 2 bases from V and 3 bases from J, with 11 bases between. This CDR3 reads CASSLLRGSYNEQFF. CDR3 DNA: TGTGCCAGCAGCTTACTACGGGGAAGCTACAATGAGCAGTTCTTC.

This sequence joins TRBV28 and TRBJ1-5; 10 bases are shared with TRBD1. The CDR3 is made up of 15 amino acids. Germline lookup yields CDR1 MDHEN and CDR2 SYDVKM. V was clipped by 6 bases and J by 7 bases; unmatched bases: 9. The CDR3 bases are TGTGCCAGCAGGCCGACGACAGGGGGCAGACAGCCCCAGCATTTT. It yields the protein CASRPTTGGRQPQHF.

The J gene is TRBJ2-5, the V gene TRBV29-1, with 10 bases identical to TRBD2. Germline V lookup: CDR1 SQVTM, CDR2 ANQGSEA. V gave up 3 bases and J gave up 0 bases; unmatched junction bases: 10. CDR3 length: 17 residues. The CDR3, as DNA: TGCAGCGTTGACTCGGCTAGCGGGGGCCAGTACCAAGAGACCCAGTACTTC. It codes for CSVDSASGGQYQETQYF.

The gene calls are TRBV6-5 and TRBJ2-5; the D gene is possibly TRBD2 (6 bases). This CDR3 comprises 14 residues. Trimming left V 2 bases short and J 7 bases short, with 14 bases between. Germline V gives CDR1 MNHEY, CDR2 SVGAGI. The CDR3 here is CASSYTGTGGTQYF. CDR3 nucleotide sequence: TGTGCCAGCAGTTACACCGGGACCGGGGGGACCCAGTACTTC.

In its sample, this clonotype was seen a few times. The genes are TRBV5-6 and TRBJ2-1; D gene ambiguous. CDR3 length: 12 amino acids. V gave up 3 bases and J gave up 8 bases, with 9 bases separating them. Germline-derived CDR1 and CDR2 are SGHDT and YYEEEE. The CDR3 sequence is CASSSFGYEQFF. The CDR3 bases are TGTGCCAGCAGCTCCTTTGGTTATGAGCAGTTCTTC.